Following are 27 T cell receptor beta chains from one sample sequenced in a study of cytomegalovirus exposure and HLA in healthy donors. With 60 Vbeta and 13 Jbeta primers, the PCR was carried out. Using immunoSEQ multiplex PCR, the repertoire was profiled, and TCRdb retains in-frame clones only, with some absent. The profile shows around 130,000 clones, 8.5% to 10% of them singletons. Sequencing used PBMCs. These TCRs come from a man aged 40-50 years in good health and CMV-seronegative.

The chain carries TRBV5-4 and TRBJ2-1, with TRBD2 matching 7 bases. V shed 2 bases and J 2 bases; nucleotides not matched to a gene: 1. The CDR3 covers 14 residues. Per germline, CDR1 SGHNT and CDR2 YYREEE (reference sequence). The CDR3 region is CASSLREAYNEQFF. In DNA, the CDR3 is TGTGCCAGCAGCTTACGGGAGGCCTACAATGAGCAGTTCTTC.

This clone was counted between two and nine times. V gene TRBV19 combines with J gene TRBJ2-4; TRBD1 agrees at 11 bases. The CDR3 runs to 16 residues. With V trimmed by 5 bases and J by 3 bases, 6 bases remained unmatched. Germline-derived CDR1 and CDR2 are LNHDA and SQIVND (reference sequence). This CDR3 is CASSSGQGVGKNIQYF. The CDR3 bases are TGTGCCAGTAGTTCGGGACAGGGGGTCGGCAAAAACATTCAGTACTTC.

This clone came up a few times. The chain links TRBV4-1 to TRBJ2-7; D unclear. The CDR3 extends over 16 amino acids. Germline values: CDR1 MGHRA, CDR2 YSYEKL. The V end lost 1 base, the J end lost 0 bases, and 13 bases lay between the germline ends. The CDR3 sequence: CASSQVPQASSYEQYF. In DNA form, the CDR3 reads TGCGCCAGCAGCCAAGTTCCCCAGGCGAGCTCCTACGAGCAGTACTTC.

This clone appeared a few times. V is TRBV7-2 and J is TRBJ2-5, with TRBD1 matching over 7 bases. Germline lookup yields CDR1 SGHTA and CDR2 FQGNSA. V dropped 1 base and J dropped 3; count of bases not matched to a gene: 2. The CDR3 spans 14 residues. The CDR3: CASSLETGEETQYF. The CDR3 bases are TGTGCCAGCAGCTTAGAAACAGGGGAAGAGACCCAGTACTTC.

This clone showed up just a few times. The V call is TRBV27, the J call TRBJ2-7, with 8 bases identical to TRBD2. This CDR3 spans 16 amino acids. V lost 2 bases and J lost 4; bases outside the gene matches: 10. Germline CDR1 reads MNHEY; CDR2 reads SMNVEV (reference sequence). CDR3 nucleotides: TGTGCCAGCAGTTTAGGTCTAGGACTAGCTGCGTACGAGCAGTACTTC. This sequence encodes CASSLGLGLAAYEQYF.

Only a few counts were recorded for this clone. The chain links TRBV5-1 to TRBJ2-3; 8 bases agree with TRBD2. Per the germline V gene, CDR1 is SGHRS and CDR2 is YFSETQ. The CDR3 runs to 16 residues. J was trimmed by 2 bases and V by 3 bases; bases with no gene match: 8. For the CDR3, the DNA is TGCGCCAGCAGCTCCCTGAGCGGGGGACTCACAGATACGCAGTATTTT. It yields the protein CASSSLSGGLTDTQYF.

There are a few counts of this clone. This chain joins TRBV15 and TRBJ2-4; 8 bases agree with TRBD2. V was clipped by 6 bases and J by 6 bases; unmatched bases: 10. The germline CDR1 and CDR2 sequences are LNHNV and YYDKDF (reference sequence). The CDR3 is 15 amino acids. CDR3 sequence (DNA): TGTGCCACCAGAGCGCCTAGCGGGCCTTTAAACATTCAGTACTTC. As protein: CATRAPSGPLNIQYF.

The chain carries TRBV5-4 and TRBJ2-1, with 9 bases fitting TRBD2. CDR1 and CDR2 (germline): SGHNT, YYREEE (reference sequence). The CDR3 covers 15 residues. Trimming removed 1 base from V and 5 bases from J; junction bases left unmatched: 4. The CDR3 sequence is CASSLWRGGHNEQFF. The CDR3 DNA reads TGTGCCAGCAGCTTGTGGCGGGGGGGCCACAATGAGCAGTTCTTC.

Only a few counts were recorded for this clone. The chain links TRBV30 to TRBJ1-1; D is undetermined. The CDR3 is made up of 13 amino acids. CDR1 is GTSNPN and CDR2 is SVGIG in the germline V gene (reference sequence). The germline V and J ends were trimmed by 3 bases and 3 bases, with 11 bases remaining between them. The CDR3 loop reads CAWSGERDTEAFF. The CDR3 DNA sequence: TGTGCCTGGAGCGGGGAGAGAGACACTGAAGCTTTCTTT.

This clone was counted only a few times. The rearrangement uses TRBV4-1 and TRBJ1-2; D gene unclear. This CDR3 is built from 15 residues. Germline assignment: CDR1 MGHRA and CDR2 YSYEKL. V was pared by 4 bases and J by 2 bases, with 14 bases between. This CDR3 reads CASSLGDPSNYGYTF. The CDR3 DNA reads TGCGCCAGCAGCCTCGGAGATCCGTCCAACTATGGCTACACCTTC.

The chain is built from TRBV4-1 and TRBJ1-5; D ambiguous. Germline CDR1 MGHRA, CDR2 YSYEKL. The V end was cut by 0 bases, the J end by 0 bases, with 6 bases between. The CDR3 extends over 15 amino acids. The CDR3 reads CASSQDGNSNQPQHF. DNA for the CDR3: TGCGCCAGCAGCCAAGACGGGAATAGCAATCAGCCCCAGCATTTT.

Turning to this clone: No conserved phenylalanine or tryptophan ends this CDR3, so it is likely a read error. The chain has TRBV7-8 and TRBJ1-4; no definite D call. The V gene's germline CDR1 is SGHVS and CDR2 FQNEAQ. V lost 6 bases to trimming and J lost 3 bases, with 8 bases between them. The CDR3 runs to 13 residues. The CDR3 sequence is CASSGQANEKLFV. The CDR3 bases are TGTGCCAGCAGTGGGCAGGCTAATGAAAAACTGTTTGTT.

In its sample, this clone was seen a few times. The CDR3 sequence is CASSPIQGKSGELFF. The CDR3 DNA follows: TGTGCCAGCTCACCGATCCAGGGGAAATCCGGGGAGCTGTTTTTT. The chain is built from TRBV18 and TRBJ2-2; a weak D match, TRBD1 (6 bases). This CDR3 has 15 residues. Germline CDR1 KGHSH, CDR2 LQKENI. V shed 3 bases and J shed 6 bases, with 14 bases lying between them.

This clone was detected a few times. This rearrangement joins TRBV28 to TRBJ2-1; 7 nucleotides agree with TRBD2. The junction had 13 bases not matched to a gene; V was cut back by 7 bases and J by 1 base. Germline values: CDR1 MDHEN, CDR2 SYDVKM. The CDR3 spans 17 residues. The CDR3 is CASIGIAGPRSYNEQFF. CDR3 DNA: TGTGCCAGCATCGGAATAGCGGGCCCCAGGTCCTACAATGAGCAGTTCTTC.

This clone showed up just a few times. The chain combines TRBV6-5 with TRBJ1-2; D remains unclear. Germline V gene sequence: CDR1 MNHEY, CDR2 SVGAGI. Trimming shortened V by 0 bases and J by 4 bases, and 6 bases separated the two germline ends. This CDR3 comprises 13 residues. The CDR3 coding sequence is TGTGCCAGCAGTTACTCGTGGGCCTATGGCTACACCTTC. This codes for CASSYSWAYGYTF.

The chain links TRBV27 to TRBJ1-4; D is perhaps TRBD1 (5 bases). The CDR3 runs to 16 residues. Germline CDR1 reads MNHEY; CDR2 reads SMNVEV (reference sequence). V shed 3 bases and J shed 7 bases, with 18 bases lying between them. The CDR3 loop reads CASSFRQTGGGEKLFF. The CDR3 DNA reads TGTGCCAGCAGTTTTCGCCAAACGGGGGGTGGTGAAAAACTGTTTTTT.

The J gene is TRBJ2-1, the V gene TRBV13; TRBD2 agrees at 8 bases. The V and J ends lost 5 bases and 0 bases, in that order; junction bases with no gene match: 9. The V gene's germline CDR1 is PRHDT and CDR2 FYEKMQ (reference sequence). The CDR3 has 17 amino acids. The CDR3 sequence: CASSLGGGISSYNEQFF. CDR3 DNA: TGTGCCAGCAGCCTCGGGGGGGGAATAAGCTCCTACAATGAGCAGTTCTTC.

The gene calls are TRBV6-1 and TRBJ1-1; 8 bases are a match to TRBD1. V lost 2 bases and J lost 4; bases outside the gene matches: 9. Looked up from germline, CDR1 is MNHNS and CDR2 is SASEGT. The CDR3 has 16 amino acids. The CDR3 region has the DNA TGTGCCAGCAGTGAACCCGGCAGGGGGCGTTCCACTGAAGCTTTCTTT. Translating it yields CASSEPGRGRSTEAFF.

The V and J genes are TRBV2 and TRBJ1-5; D gene unclear. The DNA end is more similar to TRBJ2-3, so the J call may be wrong. This CDR3 spans 15 amino acids. From germline, CDR1 is SNHLY and CDR2 FYNNEI. The CDR3 DNA follows: TGTGCCAGCAGCCGATACTCATATAGCAATCAGCCCCAGTATTTT. Translating gives CASSRYSYSNQPQYF.

This clone was recorded a few times. V gene TRBV4-2 combines with J gene TRBJ1-1; 8 nucleotides agree with TRBD1. Germline V gives CDR1 LGHNA, CDR2 YNFKEQ. V shed 3 bases, J shed 2 bases, and the junction held 2 bases outside the gene matches. The CDR3 is made up of 14 amino acids. CDR3 in amino acids: CASSHDRGNTEAFF. Written as DNA, the CDR3 is TGTGCCAGCAGCCATGACAGGGGTAACACTGAAGCTTTCTTT.

This chain uses TRBV19 with TRBJ1-1; D not resolved. Germline V gives CDR1 LNHDA, CDR2 SQIVND (reference sequence). V gave up 7 bases and J gave up 4 bases, with 19 bases separating them. The CDR3 loop spans 15 amino acids. CDR3 sequence: CASNYFLGARTEAFF. The CDR3 nucleotides are TGTGCCAGTAATTACTTTTTGGGAGCCCGCACTGAAGCTTTCTTT.

This sequence joins TRBV29-1 and TRBJ1-2; TRBD1 aligns across 9 bases. Per germline, CDR1 SQVTM and CDR2 ANQGSEA. The trim removed 6 bases at V and 5 bases at J, leaving 13 bases unmatched. The CDR3 length is 15 residues. CDR3 in amino acids: CSVQGQGYSWYGYTF. The CDR3 nucleotides read TGCAGCGTCCAGGGACAGGGATATTCGTGGTATGGCTACACCTTC. Together with reference TRBV29-1 and TRBJ1-2, the CDR3 gives the full variable domain: SAVISQKPSRDICQRGTSLTIQCQVDSQVTMMFWYRQQPGQSLTLIATANQGSEATYESGFVIDKFPISRPNLTFSTLTVSNMSPEDSSIYLCSVQGQGYSWYGYTFGSGTRLTVV.

The chain has TRBV4-1 and TRBJ1-5; D gene uncertain. With 5 bases removed from V and 0 bases from J, the gap between germline ends came to 5 bases. The germline V gene has CDR1 MGHRA and CDR2 YSYEKL. This CDR3 has 13 residues. The CDR3 region is CASSTSSNQPQHF. Written as DNA, the CDR3 is TGCGCCAGCAGCACAAGTAGCAATCAGCCCCAGCATTTT.

This clone appeared a few times. V usage is TRBV7-9 and J usage is TRBJ2-5, with 10 bases that match TRBD2. Germline CDR1 SEHNR, CDR2 FQNEAQ (reference sequence). Trimming at V came to 1 base and at J to 10 bases, leaving 6 bases not matched to a gene. The CDR3 extends over 14 amino acids. The CDR3 sequence is CASSLEASGGGQYF. The CDR3 bases are TGTGCCAGCAGCTTAGAGGCTAGCGGGGGCGGCCAGTACTTC. Full variable domain (remainder filled in from reference TRBV7-9 and TRBJ2-5): DTGVSQNPRHKITKRGQNVTFRCDPISEHNRLYWYRQTLGQGPEFLTYFQNEAQLEKSRLLSDRFSAERPKGSFSTLEIQRTEQGDSAMYLCASSLEASGGGQYFGPGTRLLVL.

This clone was detected a few times. V usage is TRBV6-6 and J usage is TRBJ2-2; no clear D gene. The V end lost 5 bases, the J end lost 7 bases, and 8 bases lay between the germline ends. The CDR3 has 12 residues. CDR1 is MNHNY and CDR2 is SVGAGI in the germline V gene (reference sequence). The DNA of the CDR3 is TGTGCCAGCAGTCCTGCGGTCGGGGAGCTGTTTTTT. It yields the protein CASSPAVGELFF.

The chain has TRBV5-5 and TRBJ1-5, with 7 bases matching TRBD1. The CDR3 totals 15 residues. V shed 0 bases, J shed 3 bases, and the junction held 3 bases outside the gene matches. Per the germline V gene, CDR1 is SGHKS and CDR2 is YYEKEE (reference sequence). The CDR3 is CASSLAQGYNQPQHF. In DNA, the CDR3 is TGTGCCAGCAGCTTGGCACAGGGGTACAATCAGCCCCAGCATTTT. The full variable domain, rest sourced from reference TRBV5-5 and TRBJ1-5, is DAGVTQSPTHLIKTRGQQVTLRCSPISGHKSVSWYQQVLGQGPQFIFQYYEKEERGRGNFPDRFSARQFPNYSSELNVNALLLGDSALYLCASSLAQGYNQPQHFGDGTRLSIL.

This clone was seen a few times. The gene calls are TRBV5-4 and TRBJ2-2; maybe TRBD2 (7 bases). CDR3 size: 15 residues. CDR1 is SGHNT and CDR2 is YYREEE in the germline V gene (reference sequence). The ends were cut back, 4 bases at V and 3 bases at J, with 13 bases in the middle. The DNA for the CDR3 is TGTGCCAGCAGCGGGGGGGGCGGTTACACCGGGGAGCTGTTTTTT. Its protein is CASSGGGGYTGELFF.